This entry describes one T cell receptor beta chain. Only a few counts were recorded for this clone. Its specific antigen is unknown. Base qualities were left out, and no much larger clone turns up one base away. In total, 666 healthy bone marrow donors made up the cohort. At the time of sampling, all cohort members were nominally healthy, though unrecorded immune exposures were likely present. The donor tested CMV seronegative and was one of the 352 seronegative cohort members. Each donor provided a peripheral blood sample, and peripheral blood mononuclear cells were used for TCR beta sequencing. Genomic DNA extraction from the blood cell samples was performed with the Qiagen DNeasy Blood Extraction Kit. This record belongs to a study of cytomegalovirus exposure and HLA in healthy donors (dated by TCRdb to 2016 to 2017). About the full investigation: According to an earlier analysis of 450 to 650 of the donors, about 179 million T cells yielded some 110 million unique TCR beta sequences and around 280 Gb of sequence data. An early release covering 550 to 650 HLA-typed donors comprised 250 to 350 gigabases of sequencing data and roughly 86 million unique TCR sequences. The genetic ancestry cluster associated with self-reported Caucasian donors included over 65% of the 300 to 450 genotyped donors. The aim of the study was to test whether cataloging public T cell receptors could identify signatures of past pathogen exposure. The T cell repertoires of around 670 subjects were profiled by immunosequencing and related to cytomegalovirus serostatus. Besides the first cohort of hundreds of subjects, a separate validation cohort made up of roughly 120 different subjects was used. High-throughput TCR immunosequencing, statistical association of individual TCRs with disease status, and machine learning were combined to predict cytomegalovirus infection status. To study patterns of TCR occurrence, a later analysis re-analyzed previously published TCR beta repertoires from hundreds of donors and added high-resolution HLA genotyping. The later analysis used no new phenotypic data to find candidate immune exposures, relying instead on TCR beta sequences and their occurrence across donors. To decide whether each TCR beta V gene segment behaved as functional or pseudogenic, an earlier analysis of fewer than 750 of the donors relied on high-throughput TCR beta sequencing. Donor age, sex, ethnicity and CMV serostatus were collected together with the repertoire data. A later genetic analysis took genome-wide SNP genotypes for about 55% of the 666 donors and used that subset as a discovery cohort. All discovery cohort repertoires had been generated on a single sequencing platform. Both class I and class II loci were covered by HLA typing, at four-digit resolution. Typing coverage differed by locus: A, B, C, DRB1 and DQB1 were typed in about 620-640 donors, DQA1 in approximately 520, DPA1 in 600 to 610, and DPB1 in 472. Several DR-DQ haplotypes were handled as single units for association and clustering, since linkage in the cohort was strong. Among about 410 genotyped donors of the cohort, an average of approximately 240,000 unique TCR beta nucleotide sequences was sequenced per donor, of which approximately 18% were non-productive. What the study reported, not specific to this receptor: A later analysis found that most CMV-associated TCR beta chains appeared HLA-restricted, with HLA associations seemingly driven largely by CMV exposure. A few of the identified cytomegalovirus-associated TCR beta chains were confirmed in vitro to be specific for cytomegalovirus antigens. Linkage disequilibrium might explain the correlated functional status among segregating V segments, but an unknown experimental factor could not be excluded. Because HLA typing was missing for some donors at each locus, association tests included only the typed subset. Some IMGT-functional V segments, including TRBV6-2 and TRBV6-3, could not be distinguished by the 87-base-pair reads and were therefore excluded. Most TCR sequences were seen in very few donors, while some public TCRs were found in many individuals. In this cohort, only TCR beta chains were sequenced, and detectable features were limited by the absence of alpha or paired-chain data. The classifier was reported to diagnose cytomegalovirus status with high specificity and sensitivity in both the original cohort and the validation cohort. In an earlier analysis of about 600 of the donors, most TCR beta V segments appeared in productive rearrangements about 87% or about 30% of the time, broadly matching IMGT annotations. In a later genetic analysis, fewer N-insertions in productive TCRs were reported among donors in an Asian-associated ancestry cluster than the roughly 700-donor mean. A further reported finding was that TCR beta sequences accurately predicted the HLA-A and HLA-B alleles for most subjects in the first cohort. An association between a missense DCLRE1C variant and V-gene and J-gene trimming of TCR beta chains was found in a later genetic analysis and replicated in an independent cohort. The only immune exposure information available for the cohort was CMV serostatus. In a later analysis, several top co-occurrence clusters were reported to appear linked to parvovirus B19, influenza, CMV and Epstein-Barr virus. A total of some 180 TCR beta chains were listed by the study as associated with cytomegalovirus. About 17 rarely observed V segments, including chromosome 9 orphons, were excluded from the earlier analysis of almost 600 of the donors because counts were too low. Roughly uniform sequencing depth across donors was assumed in presence/absence analyses, although this assumption may not hold. In a later analysis, 16,951 TCR beta sequences were associated with specific HLA alleles at a false discovery rate of 0.05. A cluster of highly shared sequence variants was judged likely to represent a technical artifact of the sequencing pipeline. In a later analysis, the rate of TCR association differed among HLA loci, with DRB1 alleles having the most associated TCRs and HLA-C alleles having the fewest. In a later analysis, HLA-associated TCR beta chains showed more clonal expansion and lower generation probabilities than non-associated chains that were equally common. The authors suggested that the approach could potentially be generalized to other disease states and immunological phenotypes. Strong co-occurrence of HLA alleles, especially DR and DQ, made assigning TCR associations to individual alleles difficult.

Receptors were amplified or captured by the immunoSEQ multiplex PCR assay. For the multiplex PCR, a mixture combining 60 forward primers for TCR Vbeta segments and 13 reverse primers for TCR Jbeta segments was used. A multiplex PCR assay on genomic DNA amplified the CDR3 region of rearranged TCR beta genes. Amplified TCR beta libraries were sequenced as 87-base-pair reads on the Illumina HiSeq System. On the study's bioinformatics: A later analysis counted some 80 million unique TCR beta chains across the 500 to 850 repertoires, and around 12 million of these chains were shared by at least two donors. Raw reads were error-corrected and collapsed into unique sequences with a nearest-neighbor algorithm that merged closely related sequences to remove PCR and sequencing errors. Alignment of CDR3 sequences to IMGT reference sequences was used to assign V, D and J gene segments. Each retained sequence needed at least a six-nucleotide match to both a V gene segment and a J gene segment. A rearrangement was called productive if the CDR3 had no stop codons and remained in frame with V and J, and every other rearrangement was called non-productive. CDR3 was defined according to IMGT convention as the region running from the second conserved V-encoded cysteine to the conserved J-encoded phenylalanine. In an earlier analysis of around 600 of the donors, sequences lacking an unambiguous match to a single V gene segment were excluded. In an earlier analysis of several hundred of the donors, V segments were called functional above 56.7% productive rearrangements and were called segregating when the between-donor standard deviation exceeded 5%. A statistical classification framework was developed to diagnose cytomegalovirus status using the catalog of TCR beta chain sequences. A later analysis assigned V and J genes by comparing TCR nucleotide sequences with IMGT/GENE-DB human TR gene sequences. A later analysis assigned CDR3 sequences and most-parsimonious VDJ recombination scenarios with the TCRdist pipeline. In a later analysis, every TCR beta chain was defined by the combination of its CDR3 amino acid sequence and its V-gene family, and reads without a unique V-gene family were dropped. A later analysis removed several hundred highly shared, low-generation-probability nucleotide sequences to deal with suspected cross-contamination and a sequencing artifact. In a later analysis, a clonal expansion index was calculated for each public chain from normalized within-repertoire ranks of inferred template counts. In a later analysis, generation probabilities were computed with a VDJ recombination model fitted to out-of-frame rearrangements, and the resulting probabilities were checked against IGoR. In a later analysis, TCR-TCR, TCR-HLA and TCR-CMV co-occurrence was scored with hypergeometric tests, and a repertoire-size bias correction was applied to TCR pairs. A later analysis estimated false discovery rates by permuting HLA or CMV assignments 20 times. In a later analysis, co-occurring TCRs were grouped using DBSCAN, and TCRdist sequence similarity was added for clustering within HLA-allele-positive subsets. For co-occurrence clustering, repertoires with fewer than 30,000 or more than 120,000 public chains were excluded, along with several repertoires with anomalous nucleotide sharing. This immuneACCESS table, as held by TCRdb, lists in-frame sequences with V and J called but not all clones. Of the missing ones, under half trace to an unresolved V gene in checked studies; the others have no known cause. That table gives V, J and clone size, and the DNA gave D and trimming. The table for this sample lists about 88,000 clones; 85% to 90% of them were counted only once. The top ten constitute under 2.5% of the sample.

Per the germline V gene, SGDLS is the CDR1 and YYNGEE is the CDR2. Germline trimming amounts to 6 bases on V and 7 bases on J, with 15 as the count of junction bases outside the gene matches. The CDR3 sequence holds 16 residues, the cysteine and phenylalanine included. Kept here is only the CDR3 DNA, which spans 48 bases and is read in frame from base 1. The sequence links TRBV9 to TRBJ2-1; TRBD2 matches 8 bases in the middle. The material sequenced was PBMCs. This clonotype was sampled from a man between 18 and 35 years old in good health and CMV-seronegative. At the DNA level, the sequence is TGTGCCAGCACCCCCCCGTCCGGGAGGGCCAATAATGAGCAGTTCTTC. This encodes CASTPPSGRANNEQFF.